This TCR beta chain was sequenced for a study of sequential checkpoint blockade in melanoma. Overall study context: Randomization was 1:1 between first-line nivolumab→ipilimumab and ipilimumab→nivolumab. About 89 pretreatment tumor DNA samples were TCRβ immunosequenced. Roughly 22 patients had tumor biopsies before treatment and at week 13.

The repertoire was sequenced with immunoSEQ multiplex PCR; TCRdb's copy has only in-frame clones and lacks some. The data show just over 6,000 clones, with roughly 23% seen just once and under 20% held by the top ten. There are 15 residues in the CDR3. The V and J ends lost 5 bases and 1 base, in that order; junction bases with no gene match: 7. CDR1 SGHNT and CDR2 YENEEA come from the germline V gene. Treatment: randomized to nivolumab then ipilimumab (arm A) or the reverse (arm B). No patient had prior DNA-damaging chemotherapy. This clone was detected a few times. This chain connects TRBV11-3 to TRBJ1-1, with 7 bases identical to TRBD1. The sequences come from tumor tissue (inferred from file names), collected from a patient given nivolumab and ipilimumab in sequence. The sequence came from a human donor with melanoma. The CDR3 loop is CASSRPGQTNTEAFF. In DNA form, the CDR3 reads TGTGCCAGCAGCCGTCCGGGACAGACGAACACTGAAGCTTTCTTT. The entire variable domain, with the rest obtained from reference TRBV11-3 and TRBJ1-1, is as follows: EAGVVQSPRYKIIEKKQPVAFWCNPISGHNTLYWYLQNLGQGPELLIRYENEEAVDDSQLPKDRFSAERLKGVDSTLKIQPAELGDSAVYLCASSRPGQTNTEAFFGQGTRLTVV.